This T cell receptor (beta chain) was identified in a study of T cell responses to AZD1222 COVID-19 vaccine. Whole-study context: Second-dose groups at about 4 or about 12 weeks were pooled.

General observations from the study: Donors were largely white British and mainly female; clonal diversity was possibly underestimated. Repertoires were sampled only after the peak T cell response.

This table comes from immunoSEQ multiplex PCR, and its TCRdb copy is limited to in-frame clones, with some not included. The table lists 150,000 to 200,000 clones, about 91% of them singletons. After removal of 7 bases from V and 5 bases from J, the junction contained 12 bases not matched to a gene. Germline CDR1 reads MNHEY; CDR2 reads SMNVEV (reference sequence). The CDR3 is 16 residues long. A note on this clone: As yet, its antigen is unknown.

The rearrangement links TRBV27 to TRBJ2-1; 9 nucleotides agree with TRBD2. This specimen consisted of peripheral blood, obtained on day 0 of AZD1222 vaccination. The TCR comes from an adult in good health. The CDR3 is CASMRLAGPADNEQFF. CDR3 DNA: TGTGCCAGCATGCGTCTAGCGGGACCAGCCGACAATGAGCAGTTCTTC.